Listed below are T cell receptor beta chains from one sample, sequenced in a study of CD8+ T cells in alopecia areata. Generated by immunoSEQ multiplex PCR, the TCRdb table keeps only in-frame clones and is missing some. Of about 76,000 clones in the sample, roughly 70% were seen once. The starting material was CD8+ T cells sorted from blood, obtained at week 24, from a patient treated with tofacitinib. The origin of the receptors is a human donor with alopecia areata. Each CDR3 is given with its conserved first and last residue. Fields, in order: CDR3 protein, J gene, V gene.

CDR3 protein: CASSARNSGYSYNEQFF; J gene: TRBJ2-1; V gene: TRBV11-3
CDR3 protein: CASSLGSGSSKYEQYF; J gene: TRBJ2-7; V gene: TRBV7-9
CDR3 protein: CASSLEGAWSPLHF; J gene: TRBJ1-6; V gene: TRBV11-2
CDR3 protein: CASSGGAADTQYF; J gene: TRBJ2-3; V gene: TRBV6-5
CDR3 protein: CASSFSGQGDEQFF; J gene: TRBJ2-1; V gene: TRBV7-9
CDR3 protein: CASGSGRETQYF; J gene: TRBJ2-5; V gene: TRBV7-9
CDR3 protein: CASSLNDYSRGHEQYF; J gene: TRBJ2-7; V gene: TRBV5-1
CDR3 protein: CASRPTGLQETQYF; J gene: TRBJ2-5; V gene: TRBV27
CDR3 protein: CASSLIGGGNGYTF; J gene: TRBJ1-2; V gene: TRBV7-2
CDR3 protein: CASSPRTESRRYEQYF; J gene: TRBJ2-7; V gene: TRBV4-1
CDR3 protein: CASSPTSGSNQPQHF; J gene: TRBJ1-5; V gene: TRBV27
CDR3 protein: CASSQDLGLGGSNGYTF; J gene: TRBJ1-2; V gene: TRBV4-1
CDR3 protein: CASSPRAGELFF; J gene: TRBJ2-2; V gene: TRBV19
CDR3 protein: CASSQTRGNEQFF; J gene: TRBJ2-1; V gene: TRBV4-1
CDR3 protein: CASSTTSGASYEQYF; J gene: TRBJ2-7; V gene: TRBV27
CDR3 protein: CASSQDVTGFYEQYF; J gene: TRBJ2-7; V gene: TRBV4-2
CDR3 protein: CASSQDPAGELFF; J gene: TRBJ2-2; V gene: TRBV4-1
CDR3 protein: CASSPLGANVLTF; J gene: TRBJ2-6; V gene: TRBV5-6
CDR3 protein: CASSRTGPKNYEQYF; J gene: TRBJ2-7; V gene: TRBV27
CDR3 protein: CASSLDSGLNTEAFF; J gene: TRBJ1-1; V gene: TRBV11-2
CDR3 protein: CASSQDGTFVETQYF; J gene: TRBJ2-5; V gene: TRBV4-3
CDR3 protein: CASSPPFRGYEQFF; J gene: TRBJ2-1; V gene: TRBV4-1
CDR3 protein: CASSPTRALIMNTEAFF; J gene: TRBJ1-1; V gene: TRBV27
CDR3 protein: CASSPPLTSGRPGETQYF; J gene: TRBJ2-5; V gene: TRBV7-9
CDR3 protein: CASSLGEGRDPTDTQYF; J gene: TRBJ2-3; V gene: TRBV7-2
CDR3 protein: CASSLAGELFF; J gene: TRBJ2-2; V gene: TRBV6-5